The sequence of this TCR beta chain was determined in a study of CXCR4 blockade with PD-1 therapy in pancreatic cancer. This clone was counted between two and nine times. The antigen is undetermined. Germline loops: CDR1 MNHGY, CDR2 SAAAGT. The CDR3 spans 15 residues. The V gene lost 10 bases and the J gene lost 5 bases, with 23 bases spanning the gap. These archived tumors were resected from patients never given neoadjuvant therapy beforehand. Clones were read by immunoSEQ multiplex PCR, and TCRdb kept only the in-frame ones, dropping some. The sample consists of around 3,500 clones, approximately 42% of them appearing once. Whole-study findings and limits: Frequent tumor clones were encoded by many distinct rearrangements, suggesting shared antigens.

This TCR came from a human donor with pancreatic ductal adenocarcinoma. The chain links TRBV6-8 to TRBJ1-2; D is perhaps TRBD1 (5 bases). Sample: tumor tissue. CDR3 sequence reads: CAIRKGPGTDYGYTF. CDR3 sequence (DNA): TGTGCCATCAGAAAGGGCCCCGGGACGGATTATGGCTACACCTTC.